Shown below are 4 T cell receptor beta chains from a single sample sequenced in a study of T cells after yellow fever vaccination. Via MiXCR, TCRdb re-called the 5' RACE reads, giving one row per CDR3 protein. Of fewer than 450,000 distinct CDR3 sequences listed, approximately 4.2% are singletons. The sample consisted of PBMCs, taken 5 days after the yellow fever booster vaccination. The source of these receptors is a man aged 18 to 30 who received the YFV17D yellow fever vaccine.

This clonotype was observed a handful of times. The chain joins TRBV28 to TRBJ1-5; D is undetermined. The CDR3 runs to 15 residues. The germline V and J ends were trimmed by 3 bases and 6 bases, with 15 bases remaining between them. Germline V gene data show CDR1 as MDHEN and CDR2 as SYDVKM. DNA of the CDR3: TGTGCCAGCAGTTTCGGTCCTTGGCGGGGTCAGCCCCAGCATTTT. Its translation is CASSFGPWRGQPQHF.

There are many counts of this clonotype. The V gene is TRBV7-9, the J gene TRBJ2-3; D gene uncertain. This CDR3 comprises 15 residues. V was clipped by 3 bases and J by 0 bases, with 10 bases between them. Looked up from germline, CDR1 is SEHNR and CDR2 is FQNEAQ (reference sequence). For the CDR3, the DNA is TGTGCCAGCAGCTTGAGTAGCTCTAGCACAGATACGCAGTATTTT. Protein sequence: CASSLSSSSTDTQYF.

The sample holds many counts of this clonotype. The J gene is TRBJ2-7, the V gene TRBV7-9; D is perhaps TRBD2 (6 bases). The CDR3 has 15 residues. Germline V gene lookup returns CDR1 SEHNR and CDR2 FQNEAQ (reference sequence). With 2 bases removed from V and 1 base from J, the gap between germline ends came to 12 bases. The CDR3 reads CASSLLGSLSYEQYV. The CDR3 nucleotides read TGTGCCAGCAGCTTACTCGGGAGTCTTTCCTACGAGCAGTACGTC.

This clonotype was recorded at least ten times. The rearrangement uses TRBV4-1 and TRBJ2-7, with D perhaps assigned TRBD1 or TRBD2 (5 bases each). Trimming left V 0 bases short and J 2 bases short, with 11 bases between. This CDR3 has 15 residues. Germline V gene lookup returns CDR1 MGHRA and CDR2 YSYEKL. CDR3 sequence reads: CASSQDRGLAYEQYV. CDR3 sequence (DNA): TGCGCCAGCAGCCAAGACCGGGGCTTGGCCTACGAGCAGTACGTC.